This TCR beta chain was recorded in a study of T cell responses to AZD1222 COVID-19 vaccine. On the study more broadly: Second-dose intervals near 4 or 12 weeks were combined.

Repertoires were generated with immunoSEQ multiplex PCR, while TCRdb's copy carries only in-frame clones and drops some. The sample has around 69,000 clones, 70% to 90% seen once; the top ten hold around 9.9%. On this clone: No antigen is known for it.

Study-wide points: The repertoires were collected only after the peak T cell response. Donors in the cohort were predominantly white British and more often female, and clonal diversity was possibly underestimated. Baseline seropositives among AZD1222 recipients totaled only five to seven.

The sequencing used peripheral blood, collected on day 0 of AZD1222 vaccination. The TCR sequence derives from an adult in good health.

The CDR3 DNA is TGTGCCAGCAGCCAAGCCCCGGGCGGGGTAGGGTATGGCTACACCTTC. Encoded protein: CASSQAPGGVGYGYTF. The V call is TRBV3-1 (or the pseudogene TRBV3-2), the J call TRBJ1-2, with D unclear. Per germline, CDR1 LGHDT and CDR2 YNNKEL (reference sequence). V was trimmed by 1 base and J by 5 bases, leaving 17 bases between them. The CDR3 is 16 amino acids.